This record looks at one TCR beta chain sequence and its context. It lacks a known antigen. No much larger clone exists at a distance of one base, and base qualities are not known. The sample belongs to a study of T cell responses to AZD1222 COVID-19 vaccine (dated by TCRdb to about 2021). For the wider study: A total of 233 trial participants underwent TCR sequencing, of whom 200 to 220 received two doses of AZD1222 and about 25 received two doses of the MenACWY control vaccine. Trial participants were enrolled into age subgroups of 18-55, 56-69 and 70-plus years, which contained about 150, 28 and 57 TCR-sequenced participants, respectively. The investigation overall reported the following: Vaccine-associated CD4 TCRs spanned the whole spike protein, with dominant responses in regions 160-218 and 743-854. Because no samples from the day 14 peak response were available, repertoires could be characterized only after the peak T cell response. A significant rise in spike-specific TCR breadth and depth was observed after two AZD1222 doses relative to day 0 and relative to MenACWY recipients. Reportedly, almost half of the unique spike-specific TCRs recognized epitopes lying outside the regions that are mutated in the B.1.351 and B.1.1.7 variants. Participants were mostly white British and included more females than males, and it was suggested by the authors that clonal diversity may have been underestimated. Only a handful of AZD1222 recipients were SARS-CoV-2 seropositive at baseline, limiting conclusions about previously exposed vaccinees. In the small 56-69-year group, the increase in depth fell short of significance, most likely because of low power.

The time point label here, explained by the study, means: about 28 days (+/-7) after the second vaccine dose. AZD1222 recipients given second doses at about 4 weeks or at about 12 weeks were pooled, since spike-specific TCR depth and breadth were not found to differ between the two schedules. Vaccinee samples came from UK trials COV001 and COV002, including a single-blind randomized controlled phase 2/3 trial of AZD1222 (ChAdOx1 nCoV-19) in healthy adults. Trial participant PBMC samples were collected at day 0 and day 28 after the second dose for TCRbeta chain sequencing. The CDR3 regions of human TCRbeta chains were analyzed by immunosequencing. In the source study's methods: TCRs in the repertoires were compared against a reference library of SARS-CoV-2-specific TCRs that had been generated with the MIRA antigen-specificity platform. Breadth was defined as the fraction of unique TCRs that were SARS-CoV-2-associated, and depth was defined as the fraction of total T cells that were SARS-CoV-2-associated. Using the MIRA data, each spike-specific TCR was assigned both to the spike region to which the TCR was reactive and to a CD4 or CD8 class. Log10-transformed breadth and depth values were compared by one-way ANOVA with Sidak's multiple comparisons tests. TCRdb stores this immuneACCESS table with in-frame sequences only. Part of the clones is absent; in the studies checked, under half of the shortfall reflects unresolved V genes, and no reason is known for the rest. V and J calls plus clone size are reproduced from that table; the DNA served to infer D and trimming. The sample yields some 80,000 clones; about nine tenths were counted once. The top ten clones comprise more than 2.5% of the sample.

The CDR3 measures 13 amino acids from cysteine to phenylalanine. The entry retains the CDR3 DNA only, 39 bases that are in frame from base 1. The junction shows trimming of 3 bases on V and 4 bases on J, and the gene matches do not reach 4 bases of it. The germline V gene encodes CDR1 SGHRS and CDR2 YFSETQ. The sequence was collected from an adult who received the AZD1222 COVID-19 vaccine. The rearrangement joined TRBV5-1 to TRBJ2-7; 7 middle bases align to TRBD1. The material was peripheral blood, obtained 28 days after the second AZD1222 dose. For the CDR3, the sequence is CASSYDRDYEQYF. The sequenced DNA: TGCGCCAGCAGCTATGACAGGGATTACGAGCAGTACTTC.